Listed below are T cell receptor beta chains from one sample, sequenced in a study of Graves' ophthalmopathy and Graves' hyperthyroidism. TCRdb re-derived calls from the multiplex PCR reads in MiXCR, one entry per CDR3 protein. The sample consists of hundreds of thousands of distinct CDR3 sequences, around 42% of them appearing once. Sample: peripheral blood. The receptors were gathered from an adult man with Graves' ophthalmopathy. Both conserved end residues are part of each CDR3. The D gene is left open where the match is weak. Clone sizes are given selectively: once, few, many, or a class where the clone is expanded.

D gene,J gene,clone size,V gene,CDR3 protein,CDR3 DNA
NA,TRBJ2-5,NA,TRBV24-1,CATSDYTGTQETQYF,TGTGCCACCAGTGATTACACAGGTACTCAAGAGACCCAGTACTTC
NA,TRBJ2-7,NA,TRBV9,CASSFGLNEQYF,TGCGCCAGCAGCTTTGGACTTAACGAGCAGTACTTC
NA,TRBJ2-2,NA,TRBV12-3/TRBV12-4,CASSSVRRDGELFF,TGTGCCAGCAGTTCGGTCAGGAGGGACGGGGAGCTGTTTTTT
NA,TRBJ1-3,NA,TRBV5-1,CASSPGPLSSGNTIYF,TGCGCCAGCAGCCCCGGACCGTTGAGCTCTGGAAACACCATATATTTT
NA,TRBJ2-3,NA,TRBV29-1,CSAEVQEGDTQYF,TGCAGCGCTGAGGTTCAGGAAGGGGATACGCAGTATTTT
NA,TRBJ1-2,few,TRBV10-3,CAISETTTTYGYTF,TGTGCCATCAGCGAGACAACTACAACCTATGGCTACACCTTC
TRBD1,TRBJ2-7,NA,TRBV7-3,CASSPRQGSEQYF,TGTGCCAGCAGTCCGAGACAGGGAAGCGAGCAGTACTTC
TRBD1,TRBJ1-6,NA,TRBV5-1,CASRVGQGDSPLHF,TGCGCCAGCAGGGTTGGACAGGGCGATTCACCCCTCCACTTT
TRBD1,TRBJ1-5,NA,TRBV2,CASSPGQGHSNQPQHF,TGTGCCAGCAGCCCTGGACAGGGACATAGCAATCAGCCCCAGCATTTT
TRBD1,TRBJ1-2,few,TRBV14,CASSRSPGQSSSYTF,TGTGCCAGCAGCCGATCACCGGGACAGTCTTCTAGCTACACCTTC
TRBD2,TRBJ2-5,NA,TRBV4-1,CASRRLAGQETQYF,TGCGCCAGCAGGAGACTAGCGGGGCAAGAGACCCAGTACTTC
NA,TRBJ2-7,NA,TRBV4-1,CASSQEIRSSYEQYF,TGCGCCAGCAGCCAAGAAATTAGGAGCTCCTACGAGCAGTACTTC
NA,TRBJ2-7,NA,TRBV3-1,CASSQRRQRDEQYF,TGTGCCAGCAGCCAAAGACGACAGAGAGACGAGCAGTACTTC
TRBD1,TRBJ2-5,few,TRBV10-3,CAISGRLSGQGHAETQYF,TGTGCCATCAGTGGTCGACTCTCGGGACAGGGACATGCAGAGACCCAGTACTTC
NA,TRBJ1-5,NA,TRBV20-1,CSAKEVNSNQPQHF,TGCAGTGCTAAGGAAGTGAATAGCAATCAGCCCCAGCATTTT
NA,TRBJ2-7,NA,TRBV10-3,CATGISRDYEQYF,TGTGCCACCGGGATATCCCGCGACTACGAGCAGTACTTC
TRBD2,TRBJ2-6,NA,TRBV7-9,CASSPGLAGRSGANVLTF,TGTGCCAGCAGCCCGGGACTAGCGGGGCGCTCTGGGGCCAACGTCCTGACTTTC
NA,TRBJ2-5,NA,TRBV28,CASTKRAGTRETQYF,TGTGCCAGCACCAAGAGGGCAGGGACTCGGGAGACCCAGTACTTC
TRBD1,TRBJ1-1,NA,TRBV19,CASTRQGPYSMNTEAFF,TGTGCCAGTACCCGACAGGGGCCCTATTCCATGAACACTGAAGCTTTCTTT
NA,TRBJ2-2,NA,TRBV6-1,CASSESGVRGELFF,TGTGCCAGCAGTGAGTCAGGGGTGCGTGGGGAGCTGTTTTTT
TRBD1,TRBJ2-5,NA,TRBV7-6,CASSLGRDSHHQETQYF,TGTGCCAGCAGCTTAGGACGGGACAGCCATCACCAAGAGACCCAGTACTTC
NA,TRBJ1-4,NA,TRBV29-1,CSVEDRAGRDEKLFF,TGCAGCGTTGAAGATCGGGCAGGTCGGGATGAAAAACTGTTTTTT
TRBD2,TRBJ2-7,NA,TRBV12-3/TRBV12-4,CATLTSGGEQYF,TGTGCCACCCTGACTAGCGGGGGGGAGCAGTACTTC
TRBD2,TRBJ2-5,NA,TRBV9,CASSVDSGLTQETQYF,TGTGCCAGCAGCGTTGACTCGGGACTAACACAAGAGACCCAGTACTTC
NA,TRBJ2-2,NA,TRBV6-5,CAGSYGQNTGELFF,TGTGCCGGCAGTTACGGGCAGAACACCGGGGAGCTGTTTTTT
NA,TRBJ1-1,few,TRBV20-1,CSASADQTEPDGAFF,TGCAGTGCTAGCGCAGACCAGACAGAGCCGGACGGAGCTTTCTTT
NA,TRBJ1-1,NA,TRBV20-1,CSARDPGKTEAFF,TGCAGTGCTAGAGATCCAGGAAAGACTGAAGCTTTCTTT
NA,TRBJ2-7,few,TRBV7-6,CASSLAPYRVWEQYF,TGTGCCAGCAGCTTAGCACCCTACAGGGTCTGGGAGCAGTACTTC
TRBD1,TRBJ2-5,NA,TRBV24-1,CATSRTGTETQYF,TGTGCCACCTCAAGGACAGGGACAGAGACCCAGTACTTC
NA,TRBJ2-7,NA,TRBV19,CASSIEPPYEQYF,TGTGCCAGTAGTATTGAACCACCTTACGAGCAGTACTTC